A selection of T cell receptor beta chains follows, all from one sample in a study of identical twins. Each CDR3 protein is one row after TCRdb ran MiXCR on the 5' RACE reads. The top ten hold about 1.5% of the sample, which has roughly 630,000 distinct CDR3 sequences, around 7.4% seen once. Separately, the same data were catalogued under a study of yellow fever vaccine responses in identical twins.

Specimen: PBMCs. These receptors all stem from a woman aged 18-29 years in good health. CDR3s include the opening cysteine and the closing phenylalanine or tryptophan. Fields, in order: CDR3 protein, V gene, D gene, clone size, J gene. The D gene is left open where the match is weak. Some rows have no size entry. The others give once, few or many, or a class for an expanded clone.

CDR3aa: CSVQTTTGSGNTIYF
v_gene: TRBV29-1
d_gene: NA
abundance: many
j_gene: TRBJ1-3

CDR3aa: CASSGLAGPYEQYF
v_gene: TRBV12-3/TRBV12-4
d_gene: TRBD2
abundance: many
j_gene: TRBJ2-7

CDR3aa: CASMSGGTPSTDTQYF
v_gene: TRBV12-3/TRBV12-4
d_gene: NA
abundance: many
j_gene: TRBJ2-3

CDR3aa: CASSLEWYTEAFF
v_gene: TRBV5-1
d_gene: NA
abundance: few
j_gene: TRBJ1-1

CDR3aa: CASSPGLADYNEQFF
v_gene: TRBV27
d_gene: TRBD2
abundance: many
j_gene: TRBJ2-1

CDR3aa: CASRAQGSGNTIYF
v_gene: TRBV12-3/TRBV12-4
d_gene: NA
abundance: few
j_gene: TRBJ1-3

CDR3aa: CASSPLADQETQYF
v_gene: TRBV12-3/TRBV12-4
d_gene: NA
abundance: NA
j_gene: TRBJ2-5

CDR3aa: CASSPSTGSGNTIYF
v_gene: TRBV12-3/TRBV12-4
d_gene: NA
abundance: many
j_gene: TRBJ1-3

CDR3aa: CASSQGLAGRMAETQYF
v_gene: TRBV3-1
d_gene: TRBD2
abundance: few
j_gene: TRBJ2-5

CDR3aa: CASSTSAGTSGRRSTDTQYF
v_gene: TRBV12-3/TRBV12-4
d_gene: TRBD2
abundance: many
j_gene: TRBJ2-3

CDR3aa: CSVEDLWDRGLNEQFF
v_gene: TRBV29-1
d_gene: TRBD1
abundance: many
j_gene: TRBJ2-1

CDR3aa: CSARVAGGTDTQYF
v_gene: TRBV20-1
d_gene: TRBD2
abundance: many
j_gene: TRBJ2-3

CDR3aa: CASSRGQGVGTNEKLFF
v_gene: TRBV7-9
d_gene: TRBD1
abundance: many
j_gene: TRBJ1-4

CDR3aa: CANSTGGANVLTF
v_gene: TRBV7-6
d_gene: NA
abundance: NA
j_gene: TRBJ2-6

CDR3aa: CASSLVIVTGQNIQYF
v_gene: TRBV28
d_gene: NA
abundance: NA
j_gene: TRBJ2-4

CDR3aa: CASTREGGMNTEAFF
v_gene: TRBV2
d_gene: NA
abundance: few
j_gene: TRBJ1-1

CDR3aa: CASSQDGGRGTEAFF
v_gene: TRBV4-1
d_gene: NA
abundance: many
j_gene: TRBJ1-1

CDR3aa: CASSNNRDSGNTIYF
v_gene: TRBV2
d_gene: NA
abundance: NA
j_gene: TRBJ1-3

CDR3aa: CSARRQGGLGNQPQHF
v_gene: TRBV20-1
d_gene: TRBD1
abundance: many
j_gene: TRBJ1-5

CDR3aa: CASSPARDFEGEQFF
v_gene: TRBV3-1
d_gene: NA
abundance: NA
j_gene: TRBJ2-1

CDR3aa: CASSALQGPNNYGYTF
v_gene: TRBV5-1
d_gene: TRBD1
abundance: many
j_gene: TRBJ1-2

CDR3aa: CASSLRASDTQYF
v_gene: TRBV7-3
d_gene: NA
abundance: many
j_gene: TRBJ2-3

CDR3aa: CASSNKGLNYGYTF
v_gene: TRBV7-2
d_gene: NA
abundance: many
j_gene: TRBJ1-2

CDR3aa: CASRDRDNYGYTF
v_gene: TRBV5-4
d_gene: NA
abundance: few
j_gene: TRBJ1-2

CDR3aa: CASSRILAGGTDTQYF
v_gene: TRBV28
d_gene: TRBD2
abundance: many
j_gene: TRBJ2-3

CDR3aa: CATSDRTSGTYNEQFF
v_gene: TRBV24-1
d_gene: TRBD2
abundance: many
j_gene: TRBJ2-1

CDR3aa: CASSLSAGVPQYF
v_gene: TRBV28
d_gene: NA
abundance: few
j_gene: TRBJ2-3

CDR3aa: CASSLAPLLGTDTQYF
v_gene: TRBV5-5
d_gene: NA
abundance: NA
j_gene: TRBJ2-3

CDR3aa: CASSGRQGMVATEAFF
v_gene: TRBV9
d_gene: TRBD1
abundance: NA
j_gene: TRBJ1-1

CDR3aa: CASIMGGSYNEQFF
v_gene: TRBV28
d_gene: NA
abundance: few
j_gene: TRBJ2-1

CDR3aa: CASRLGGPTGELFF
v_gene: TRBV12-3/TRBV12-4
d_gene: NA
abundance: few
j_gene: TRBJ2-2

CDR3aa: CASSLDQRGNTGELFF
v_gene: TRBV7-6
d_gene: TRBD2
abundance: few
j_gene: TRBJ2-2

CDR3aa: CASSPGLAGEHEQFF
v_gene: TRBV4-2
d_gene: TRBD2
abundance: NA
j_gene: TRBJ2-1

CDR3aa: CASSFTGTELNEQFF
v_gene: TRBV5-1
d_gene: TRBD1
abundance: NA
j_gene: TRBJ2-1

CDR3aa: CSAWDPKPNQPQHF
v_gene: TRBV20-1
d_gene: NA
abundance: few
j_gene: TRBJ1-5

CDR3aa: CAGGGQLNTEAFF
v_gene: TRBV6-1
d_gene: NA
abundance: NA
j_gene: TRBJ1-1

CDR3aa: CASSLAGSTQETQYF
v_gene: TRBV7-9
d_gene: NA
abundance: few
j_gene: TRBJ2-5

CDR3aa: CASSYHGGNTIYF
v_gene: TRBV6-5
d_gene: NA
abundance: many
j_gene: TRBJ1-3

CDR3aa: CASSTVDRGSYNEQFF
v_gene: TRBV5-5
d_gene: TRBD1
abundance: many
j_gene: TRBJ2-1

CDR3aa: CAISEFGAHQGPSGANVLTF
v_gene: TRBV10-3
d_gene: NA
abundance: many
j_gene: TRBJ2-6

CDR3aa: CASRPAGASGAYNEQFF
v_gene: TRBV12-3/TRBV12-4
d_gene: TRBD2
abundance: NA
j_gene: TRBJ2-1

CDR3aa: CASSPGTGGIEKLFF
v_gene: TRBV5-1
d_gene: TRBD1
abundance: many
j_gene: TRBJ1-4